This entry concerns a single T cell receptor beta chain. Assay: immunoSEQ multiplex PCR; the TCRdb copy retains only in-frame clones and omits some. The sample lists about 58,000 clones, more than 60% occurring once. This record belongs to a study of blood T cell repertoires in COVID-19. Background on the study: Samples representing acute and convalescent COVID-19 were sourced from the United States, Italy and Spain.

Germline CDR1 is SGHRS and CDR2 is YFSETQ. V lost 3 bases to trimming and J lost 3 bases; unmatched junction nucleotides: 4. The CDR3 is 14 amino acids. Material for sequencing was peripheral blood. This clonotype was sampled from a human donor in a cohort sampled during active COVID-19. The chain uses TRBV5-1 and TRBJ1-2, with 8 bases matching TRBD1. As DNA, the CDR3 is TGCGCCAGCAGCTCCGGACAGGGTGACTATGGCTACACCTTC. Residues: CASSSGQGDYGYTF.